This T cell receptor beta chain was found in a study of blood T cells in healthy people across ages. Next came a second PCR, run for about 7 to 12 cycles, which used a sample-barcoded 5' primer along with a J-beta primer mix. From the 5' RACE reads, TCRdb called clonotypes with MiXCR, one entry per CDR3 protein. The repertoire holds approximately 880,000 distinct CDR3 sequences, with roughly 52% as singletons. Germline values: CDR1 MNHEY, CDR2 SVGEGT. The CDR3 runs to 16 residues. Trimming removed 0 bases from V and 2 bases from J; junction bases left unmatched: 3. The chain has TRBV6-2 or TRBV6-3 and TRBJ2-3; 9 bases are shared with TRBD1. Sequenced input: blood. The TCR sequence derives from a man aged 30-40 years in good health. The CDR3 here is CASSYSGTGNTDTQYF. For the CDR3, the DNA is TGTGCCAGCAGTTACTCCGGGACAGGGAACACAGATACGCAGTATTTT.